The sequence of this T cell receptor (beta chain) was determined in a study of OX40 agonist ivuxolimab in advanced cancers. Background on the study: Three patients, one with hepatocellular carcinoma and two with cutaneous melanoma, achieved partial responses.

Study outcomes and limitations: The study observed clonal expansion of CD4+ and CD8+ blood T cells by week 6 at 0.1 to 3.0 mg/kg. Low normalized T-cell clonal expansion was additionally recorded for some nonresponders. Expanded peripheral T cells had an undetermined antigen specificity.

This clone was seen once. Its antigen is not identified. CDR1 is MNHEY and CDR2 is SVGAGI in the germline V gene. CDR3 length: 14 amino acids. Trimming left V 4 bases short and J 0 bases short, with 9 bases between. Measured with immunoSEQ multiplex PCR; TCRdb has only the in-frame clones, and not every one. The repertoire holds 55,000 to 85,000 clones, with roughly 85% as singletons. This chain joins TRBV6-5 and TRBJ1-1; D call uncertain. This TCR was sampled from an adult with an advanced solid tumor such as melanoma, head and neck, liver or kidney cancer. The sequenced sample was CD4+ or CD8+ T cells sorted from blood, obtained in a trial of the OX40 agonist ivuxolimab. This chain's CDR3 is CASSSRSMNTEAFF. The CDR3 nucleotides are TGTGCCAGCAGTTCCCGATCCATGAACACTGAAGCTTTCTTT.